These 21 T cell receptor beta chains came from one sample sequenced in a study of T cell changes during pregnancy in multiple sclerosis. Here immunoSEQ multiplex PCR was the method, and the copy in TCRdb shows in-frame clones only, minus some. Here the sample spans roughly 32,000 clones, approximately 94% being singletons. Here the sequenced sample was CD4+ T cells from peripheral blood mononuclear cells, taken in the second trimester of pregnancy. Receptors were obtained from a female donor with multiple sclerosis, enrolled in a pregnancy study.

V and J are TRBV5-1 and TRBJ1-1, with unresolved D. The germline V gene has CDR1 SGHRS and CDR2 YFSETQ. CDR3 length: 13 amino acids. V lost 4 bases, J lost 0 bases, and 7 bases lay in between. The CDR3 DNA sequence: TGCGCCAGCAGCCGGGAATTGAACACTGAAGCTTTCTTT. It codes for CASSRELNTEAFF.

The gene calls are TRBV19 and TRBJ2-5; D possibly corresponds to TRBD2 (5 bases). This CDR3 has 15 amino acids. Germline-derived CDR1 and CDR2 are LNHDA and SQIVND (reference sequence). Trimming cost V 6 bases and J 0 bases, with 14 bases left between them. This CDR3 reads CASSTGRRYQETQYF. The CDR3 DNA sequence: TGTGCCAGTAGCACCGGACGGAGGTACCAAGAGACCCAGTACTTC.

The rearrangement uses TRBV19 and TRBJ1-1, with D hard to call. Germline CDR1 is LNHDA and CDR2 is SQIVND (reference sequence). CDR3 length equals 15 residues. Trimming removed 5 bases at V and 3 bases at J, with 16 bases between. The DNA for the CDR3 is TGTGCCAGTAGTGGTACCAAGAGGAGGGACACTGAAGCTTTCTTT. As protein: CASSGTKRRDTEAFF.

The V gene is TRBV11-2, the J gene TRBJ2-1; 8 bases line up with TRBD2. With V trimmed by 1 base and J by 0 bases, 11 bases remained unmatched. The CDR3 is 19 residues long. Germline V gives CDR1 SGHAT, CDR2 FQNNGV. The CDR3 bases are TGTGCCAGCAGCTTAGCGGTGACTAGCGCCTTTAGCTCCTACAATGAGCAGTTCTTC. Residues: CASSLAVTSAFSSYNEQFF.

J is TRBJ1-4 and V is TRBV5-1; maybe TRBD1 (6 bases). V gave up 5 bases and J gave up 5 bases, with 13 bases separating them. Germline CDR1 reads SGHRS; CDR2 reads YFSETQ. The CDR3 length is 14 residues. The CDR3 here is CASSSGQPNEKLFF. The CDR3 DNA is TGCGCCAGCAGTTCCGGACAGCCCAATGAAAAACTGTTTTTT.

This chain connects TRBV7-2 to TRBJ1-1, with D perhaps matching TRBD1 (5 bases). V dropped 2 bases and J dropped 5 bases, with 12 bases sitting between them. The germline V gene encodes CDR1 SGHTA and CDR2 FQGNSA. The CDR3 spans 14 residues. The CDR3 DNA reads as TGTGCCAGCAGCTTAAAGTTCAGGGAAACTGAAGCTTTCTTT. This codes for CASSLKFRETEAFF.

The rearrangement links TRBV7-2 to TRBJ2-7; 7 nucleotides line up with TRBD2. CDR1 and CDR2 (germline): SGHTA, FQGNSA. The CDR3 extends over 14 amino acids. V was clipped by 5 bases and J by 2 bases; unmatched bases: 6. CDR3 in amino acids: CASSKAGPTYEQYF. The CDR3 coding sequence is TGTGCCAGCAGCAAAGCGGGACCTACCTACGAGCAGTACTTC.

This chain uses TRBV27 with TRBJ2-3; 11 bases match TRBD2. The V and J ends lost 1 base and 6 bases, in that order; junction bases with no gene match: 9. The CDR3 extends over 17 amino acids. In germline, CDR1 is MNHEY, CDR2 SMNVEV (reference sequence). DNA for the CDR3: TGTGCCAGCAGTTTATTAATAGCGGGAGGGCCTAGTGATACGCAGTATTTT. Its translation: CASSLLIAGGPSDTQYF.

This chain uses TRBV28 with TRBJ2-3; tentatively, D is TRBD2 (5 bases). The germline V gene has CDR1 MDHEN and CDR2 SYDVKM. The CDR3 is made up of 14 amino acids. Trimming cost V 2 bases and J 8 bases, with 14 bases left between them. CDR3 sequence: CASSLPGLGGTQYF. The CDR3 coding sequence is TGTGCCAGCAGTTTACCGGGCCTCGGAGGTACGCAGTATTTT.

J is TRBJ2-5 and V is TRBV11-2, with unresolved D. The germline V and J ends were trimmed by 2 bases and 2 bases, with 9 bases remaining between them. The CDR3 runs to 14 residues. Germline V gives CDR1 SGHAT, CDR2 FQNNGV. The DNA of the CDR3 is TGTGCCAGCAGCTTATCCGGGTTACAAGAGACCCAGTACTTC. Its protein product is CASSLSGLQETQYF.

This clone was counted once. The J gene is TRBJ2-3, the V gene TRBV5-1; D may be TRBD2 (5 bases). V shed 4 bases and J shed 0 bases, with 9 bases lying between them. The length of the CDR3 is 14 residues. Germline V gives CDR1 SGHRS, CDR2 YFSETQ. This CDR3 reads CASSPERSTDTQYF. The CDR3 DNA is TGCGCCAGCAGCCCCGAGCGGAGCACAGATACGCAGTATTTT.

CDR3 sequence (DNA): TGCGCCAGCAGCCCCCCCGGACAGGGTGCCTACGAGCAGTACTTC. Translating gives CASSPPGQGAYEQYF. The V and J genes are TRBV5-1 and TRBJ2-7; TRBD1 matches 8 bases. CDR1 SGHRS and CDR2 YFSETQ come from the germline V gene. This CDR3 is built from 15 residues. Unmatched junction bases numbered 8, after V lost 4 bases and J lost 2 bases. The full variable domain, its missing parts supplied by reference TRBV5-1 and TRBJ2-7, is KAGVTQTPRYLIKTRGQQVTLSCSPISGHRSVSWYQQTPGQGLQFLFEYFSETQRNKGNFPGRFSGRQFSNSRSEMNVSTLELGDSALYLCASSPPGQGAYEQYFGPGTRLTVT.

This sequence joins TRBV5-4 and TRBJ2-7; D might be TRBD2 (6 bases). Germline CDR1 SGHNT, CDR2 YYREEE (reference sequence). There are 14 residues in the CDR3. V was clipped by 0 bases and J by 1 base, with 8 bases between them. The CDR3 DNA reads TGTGCCAGCAGCTTGGTCGGGGGATCCTACGAGCAGTACTTC. Its translation is CASSLVGGSYEQYF.

The V gene is TRBV2, the J gene TRBJ2-1; 9 bases fit TRBD1. The CDR3 consists of 12 residues. Per the germline V gene, CDR1 is SNHLY and CDR2 is FYNNEI. Trimming took 9 bases from V and 7 from J; bases not matched to a gene: 4. The CDR3 reads CARGTGFNEQFF. Here the CDR3 DNA reads TGTGCCAGGGGGACAGGGTTTAATGAGCAGTTCTTC.

V usage is TRBV6-1 and J usage is TRBJ2-7; TRBD1 aligns across 10 bases. Trimming took 2 bases from V and 2 from J; bases not matched to a gene: 3. Germline V gives CDR1 MNHNS, CDR2 SASEGT. The CDR3 is 15 residues long. The CDR3 loop is CASSEWDRGPYEQYF. The CDR3, as DNA: TGTGCCAGCAGTGAATGGGACAGGGGCCCCTACGAGCAGTACTTC.

V and J are TRBV21-1 and TRBJ2-7; the table calls TRBD2, which could not be checked here. TRBV21-1 is labeled a pseudogene. The CDR3 has 15 residues. The chain's CDR3 is CASRWEDDLTYEQYF. The CDR3 nucleotides are TGTGCCAGCAGGTGGGAGGACGACCTAACCTACGAGCAGTACTTC.

The chain has TRBV6-1 and TRBJ2-1, with D tentatively TRBD2 (5 bases). The ends were cut back, 10 bases at V and 0 bases at J, with 16 bases in the middle. The V gene's germline CDR1 is MNHNS and CDR2 SASEGT. The CDR3 covers 15 residues. In nucleotides, the CDR3 is TGTGCCATACGTCCCAGCGGCTCCTCCTACAATGAGCAGTTCTTC. It is translated as CAIRPSGSSYNEQFF.

V gene TRBV5-4 combines with J gene TRBJ2-3, with 8 bases lining up with TRBD2. The CDR3 extends over 18 amino acids. Germline V gene lookup returns CDR1 SGHNT and CDR2 YYREEE (reference sequence). Trimming took 0 bases from V and 5 from J; bases not matched to a gene: 14. The CDR3 spells CASSLARPPGGPKDTQYF. Here the CDR3 DNA reads TGTGCCAGCAGCTTGGCCCGCCCCCCGGGAGGGCCGAAAGATACGCAGTATTTT. Full variable domain (rest looked up from reference TRBV5-4 and TRBJ2-3): ETGVTQSPTHLIKTRGQQVTLRCSSQSGHNTVSWYQQALGQGPQFIFQYYREEENGRGNFPPRFSGLQFPNYSSELNVNALELDDSALYLCASSLARPPGGPKDTQYFGPGTRLTVL.

This sequence joins TRBV30 and TRBJ1-3; 7 bases line up with TRBD1. The CDR3 runs 14 residues. Germline V gene sequence: CDR1 GTSNPN, CDR2 SVGIG (reference sequence). V lost 0 bases, J lost 4 bases, and 3 bases stayed unmatched. The CDR3 DNA is TGTGCCTGGAGTGTTAGGGGGCCCGGAAACACCATATATTTT. Encoded protein: CAWSVRGPGNTIYF.

The chain links TRBV7-2 to TRBJ2-7; D not resolved. The CDR3 totals 13 residues. Trimming took 1 base from V and 6 from J, leaving 10 bases between them. Per the germline V gene, CDR1 is SGHTA and CDR2 is FQGNSA. The CDR3, as DNA: TGTGCCAGCAGCTTAGTAATGGGCGTCGAGCAGTACTTC. Amino acids: CASSLVMGVEQYF.

The chain has TRBV5-4 and TRBJ1-1; TRBD1 matches 7 bases. Germline lookup yields CDR1 SGHNT and CDR2 YYREEE (reference sequence). V gave up 0 bases and J gave up 3 bases; unmatched junction bases: 5. This CDR3 region has 15 residues. The CDR3 nucleotides read TGTGCCAGCAGCTTGGGCAGGGGGAGGTACACTGAAGCTTTCTTT. Translating gives CASSLGRGRYTEAFF.